This TCR beta chain was identified in a study of cytomegalovirus exposure and HLA in healthy donors. Concerning this clone itself: Its specificity is unknown.

Amplification used 60 Vbeta primers and 13 Jbeta primers. Measured with immunoSEQ multiplex PCR; TCRdb has only the in-frame clones, and not every one. Among fewer than 250,000 clones listed, roughly 83% were seen once. Overall study findings and caveats: Three CMV-associated chains proved CMV antigen-specific in vitro. It was in a later analysis that TCR association rates were seen to vary by HLA locus, highest for DRB1 and lowest for HLA-C.

Sequences were obtained from PBMCs. The receptor was isolated from a male donor in good health and CMV-seropositive.

The CDR3 here is CASRDRGNSPLHF. Here the CDR3 DNA reads TGTGCCAGCAGGGACAGGGGGAATTCACCCCTCCACTTT. The rearrangement uses TRBV6-5 and TRBJ1-6, with TRBD1 identical over 10 bases. Germline V gives CDR1 MNHEY, CDR2 SVGAGI. The CDR3 totals 13 residues. Losses at the gene ends were 6 bases for V and 7 bases for J; bases not matched to a gene: 0.